The 24 T cell receptor beta chains below all came from one sample that was sequenced in a study of blood T cell repertoires in COVID-19. Here immunoSEQ multiplex PCR was the method, and the copy in TCRdb shows in-frame clones only, minus some. Among a few hundred thousand clones listed, over 75% were seen once. Sequencing input: peripheral blood. These receptor sequences come from a man aged 50 to 60 with active or convalescent COVID-19.

The V gene is TRBV6-6, the J gene TRBJ2-5; 9 bases map to TRBD2. V dropped 9 bases and J dropped 5; count of bases not matched to a gene: 13. Germline V CDR1 and CDR2: MNHNY, SVGAGI (reference sequence). The CDR3 is 15 residues long. CDR3 region: CARTPLAGVWETQYF. The CDR3 bases are TGTGCCAGGACGCCGTTAGCGGGAGTTTGGGAGACCCAGTACTTC.

This chain connects TRBV9 to TRBJ2-1, with 11 bases matching TRBD2. CDR1 and CDR2 from the germline V gene are SGDLS and YYNGEE. The ends lost 4 bases at V and 8 bases at J; junction bases unmatched: 14. CDR3 length: 17 amino acids. This chain's CDR3 is CASSLPINSGRAHEQFF. CDR3 coding DNA: TGTGCCAGCAGCCTCCCTATTAATAGCGGGAGGGCTCATGAGCAGTTCTTC.

This chain connects TRBV5-1 to TRBJ2-1; 14 positions match TRBD2. Germline trimming cut 5 bases from V and 1 base from J; bases unmatched to any gene: 17. CDR1 and CDR2 (germline): SGHRS, YFSETQ. The CDR3 runs 21 residues. CDR3 protein: CASRLIPGTSGRSRSYNEQFF. The CDR3 DNA reads as TGCGCCAGCAGGTTAATTCCCGGGACTAGCGGGAGAAGTCGGTCCTACAATGAGCAGTTCTTC.

The chain recombines TRBV29-1 with TRBJ1-1; 7 bases line up with TRBD1. The trim removed 4 bases at V and 3 bases at J, leaving 5 bases unmatched. Germline CDR1 SQVTM, CDR2 ANQGSEA. This CDR3 has 13 residues. CDR3 nucleotide sequence: TGCAGCGTTGTTGCAGGGGGATACACTGAAGCTTTCTTT. Protein product: CSVVAGGYTEAFF.

The V gene is TRBV18, the J gene TRBJ1-2; 8 nucleotides align to TRBD1. Germline-derived CDR1 and CDR2 are KGHSH and LQKENI. The CDR3 covers 14 residues. Unmatched junction bases numbered 4, after V lost 3 bases and J lost 4 bases. CDR3 nucleotides: TGTGCCAGCTCACCGGACAGGGCGAGCTATGGCTACACCTTC. Amino acid sequence: CASSPDRASYGYTF.

The rearrangement links TRBV25-1 to TRBJ1-1; the D is unclear. Germline CDR1 and CDR2: MGHDK and SYGVNS. There are 15 residues in the CDR3. V lost 3 bases to trimming and J lost 1 base, with 12 bases between them. The CDR3 spells CASSETQLSNTEAFF. The CDR3 nucleotides read TGTGCCAGCAGTGAGACTCAACTCTCGAACACTGAAGCTTTCTTT.

The CDR3 DNA reads as TGTGCCAGCAGCTTGATACAGGAATATGAAGCTTTCTTT. This translates into CASSLIQEYEAFF. J is TRBJ1-1 and V is TRBV5-6; D might be TRBD1 (5 bases). CDR3 length: 13 amino acids. Trimming removed 1 base from V and 7 bases from J, with 11 bases in between. Looked up from germline, CDR1 is SGHDT and CDR2 is YYEEEE.

This chain joins TRBV3-1 (or the pseudogene TRBV3-2) and TRBJ1-1, with a possible D match to TRBD1 (5 bases). The germline V and J ends were trimmed by 1 base and 2 bases, with 8 bases remaining between them. The CDR3 is made up of 14 amino acids. The germline V gene encodes CDR1 LGHDT and CDR2 YNNKEL (reference sequence). CDR3 nucleotide sequence: TGTGCCAGCAGCCAAGGGGGCGTTAACACTGAAGCTTTCTTT. Protein: CASSQGGVNTEAFF.

This sequence joins TRBV28 and TRBJ2-1, with TRBD2 matching over 7 bases. The CDR3 runs 14 residues. V gave up 8 bases and J gave up 6 bases; unmatched junction bases: 10. Per germline, CDR1 MDHEN and CDR2 SYDVKM. The CDR3 nucleotides read TGTGCCAGCTCGGTGGCCGGGAGGTCCAATGAGCAGTTCTTC. It specifies CASSVAGRSNEQFF.

The CDR3 is CATSRDLPGNVGYTF. The CDR3, as DNA: TGTGCCACCAGCAGAGATCTGCCAGGAAATGTTGGCTACACCTTC. The chain couples TRBV15 to TRBJ1-2, with D unresolved. Germline V gives CDR1 LNHNV, CDR2 YYDKDF (reference sequence). CDR3 size: 15 residues. V was pared by 0 bases and J by 7 bases, with 15 bases between.

The V and J genes are TRBV5-1 and TRBJ1-6, with D unresolved. The V gene lost 0 bases and the J gene lost 10 bases, with 11 bases spanning the gap. The germline gives CDR1 SGHRS, CDR2 YFSETQ. This CDR3 has 14 residues. CDR3 in DNA: TGCGCCAGCAGCTTGGAGCCGGGTACATCACCCCTCCACTTT. Amino acids: CASSLEPGTSPLHF.

J is TRBJ2-1 and V is TRBV7-9, with 10 bases identical to TRBD2. CDR1 is SEHNR and CDR2 is FQNEAQ in the germline V gene (reference sequence). This CDR3 spans 19 amino acids. The junction had 21 bases not matched to a gene; V was cut back by 5 bases and J by 8 bases. Written as DNA, the CDR3 is TGTGCCAGCAGCCCACCGTGGATCTCTAGCGGGAGAGTAGGAGATGAGCAGTTCTTC. This gives the protein CASSPPWISSGRVGDEQFF.

CDR3 sequence: CASRPARTGGNQPQHF. The DNA of the CDR3 is TGTGCCAGCAGGCCAGCGCGGACAGGGGGAAATCAGCCCCAGCATTTT. This chain connects TRBV28 to TRBJ1-5, with 10 bases identical to TRBD1. CDR1 and CDR2 from the germline V gene are MDHEN and SYDVKM. CDR3 size: 16 residues. Unmatched junction bases numbered 9, after V lost 6 bases and J lost 4 bases.

The chain has TRBV30 and TRBJ1-2; no reliable D call. This CDR3 is built from 13 residues. CDR1 and CDR2 from the germline V gene are GTSNPN and SVGIG (reference sequence). The V and J ends lost 4 bases and 4 bases respectively, with 13 bases between them. CDR3 in DNA: TGTGCCTGGACTCCCGTGGCGGGCTATGGCTACACCTTC. It is translated as CAWTPVAGYGYTF.

The gene calls are TRBV19 and TRBJ2-3; 7 nucleotides agree with TRBD1. CDR1 LNHDA and CDR2 SQIVND come from the germline V gene (reference sequence). The CDR3 extends over 13 amino acids. The ends lost 9 bases at V and 2 bases at J; junction bases unmatched: 5. CDR3 residues: CASWDRPTDTQYF. The CDR3 DNA follows: TGTGCCAGCTGGGACAGACCCACAGATACGCAGTATTTT.

The CDR3 sequence is CASSSLAGDTGELFF. In DNA form, the CDR3 reads TGTGCCAGTAGTAGCCTAGCGGGAGACACCGGGGAGCTGTTTTTT. The rearrangement joins TRBV19 to TRBJ2-2; 10 bases agree with TRBD2. This CDR3 spans 15 amino acids. CDR1 is LNHDA and CDR2 is SQIVND in the germline V gene (reference sequence). The ends lost 4 bases at V and 3 bases at J; junction bases unmatched: 2.

This chain links TRBV7-6 with TRBJ2-2; D uncertain. The CDR3 is made up of 11 amino acids. The V and J ends lost 8 bases and 7 bases respectively, with 8 bases between them. Germline CDR1 SGHVS, CDR2 FNYEAQ. The CDR3 DNA is TGTGCCAGCGCGTCTGGCGGGGAGCTGTTTTTT. It encodes CASASGGELFF.

Here the CDR3 DNA reads TGTGCCAGTAGTATGAGGGGCGGGGTGTCCTACGAGCAGTACTTC. Encoded protein: CASSMRGGVSYEQYF. This chain uses TRBV19 with TRBJ2-7, with D possibly TRBD2 on 6 matching bases. The germline V gene has CDR1 LNHDA and CDR2 SQIVND (reference sequence). Trimming left V 3 bases short and J 1 base short, with 13 bases between. CDR3 length equals 15 residues.

This clone was picked up a small number of times. At one end, the junction sequence differs from germline, possibly due to a read error. The chain joins TRBV5-4 to TRBJ1-3, with TRBD1 identical over 7 bases. The germline gives CDR1 SGHNT, CDR2 YYREEE (reference sequence). The CDR3 totals 12 residues. The CDR3 loop is CASSLADGTENF. The CDR3 DNA reads as TGTGCCAGCAGCTTGGCCGACGGGACAGAAAATTTT. The full variable domain, with the rest looked up from reference TRBV5-4 and TRBJ1-3, is ETGVTQSPTHLIKTRGQQVTLRCSSQSGHNTVSWYQQALGQGPQFIFQYYREEENGRGNFPPRFSGLQFPNYSSELNVNALELDDSALYLCASSLADGTENFGEGSWLTVV.

This CDR3 reads CAISRDSKETQYF. The CDR3 DNA reads as TGTGCCATCAGCCGGGACAGCAAAGAGACCCAGTACTTC. This chain connects TRBV10-3 to TRBJ2-5, with TRBD1 identical over 7 bases. CDR3 length: 13 amino acids. The V gene's germline CDR1 is ENHRY and CDR2 SYGVKD. J gave up 3 bases and V 6 bases, and 4 bases lay outside the gene matches.

This clone was detected once. This chain uses TRBV29-1 with TRBJ2-5; 10 bases align to TRBD2. The CDR3 extends over 14 amino acids. Germline trimming cut 4 bases from V and 0 bases from J; bases unmatched to any gene: 2. The germline CDR1 and CDR2 sequences are SQVTM and ANQGSEA. CDR3: CSVAGTSDQETQYF. CDR3 DNA: TGCAGCGTTGCCGGGACTAGCGACCAAGAGACCCAGTACTTC.

V is TRBV9 and J is TRBJ1-3, with D possibly matching TRBD1 (5 bases). The CDR3 covers 14 residues. Germline-derived CDR1 and CDR2 are SGDLS and YYNGEE. The V and J ends lost 7 bases and 4 bases respectively, with 15 bases between them. CDR3 loop: CASSGTGSGNTIYF. DNA for the CDR3: TGTGCCAGCTCGGGGACTGGTTCGGGAAACACCATATATTTT.

This clone is a singleton in its sample. The chain combines TRBV30 with TRBJ2-3, with 14 positions matching TRBD2. The trim removed 1 base at V and 0 bases at J, leaving 6 bases unmatched. CDR1 is GTSNPN, CDR2 SVGIG, per germline (reference sequence). The CDR3 is made up of 18 amino acids. In DNA form, the CDR3 reads TGTGCCTGGAGTGCGGGACTAGCGGGAGAGATTAGCACAGATACGCAGTATTTT. It is translated as CAWSAGLAGEISTDTQYF. Full variable domain (remainder filled in from reference TRBV30 and TRBJ2-3): SQTIHQWPATLVQPVGSPLSLECTVEGTSNPNLYWYRQAAGRGLQLLFYSVGIGQISSEVPQNLSASRPQDRQFILSSKKLLLSDSGFYLCAWSAGLAGEISTDTQYFGPGTRLTVL.

The J gene is TRBJ1-1, the V gene TRBV3-1 (or the pseudogene TRBV3-2); weak D call: TRBD1 (6 bases). Trimming cost V 0 bases and J 4 bases, with 9 bases left between them. Germline V gene sequence: CDR1 LGHDT, CDR2 YNNKEL (reference sequence). The CDR3 covers 14 residues. The CDR3 sequence is CASSQEGAGTEAFF. The CDR3 DNA reads as TGTGCCAGCAGCCAAGAGGGGGCTGGCACTGAAGCTTTCTTT.